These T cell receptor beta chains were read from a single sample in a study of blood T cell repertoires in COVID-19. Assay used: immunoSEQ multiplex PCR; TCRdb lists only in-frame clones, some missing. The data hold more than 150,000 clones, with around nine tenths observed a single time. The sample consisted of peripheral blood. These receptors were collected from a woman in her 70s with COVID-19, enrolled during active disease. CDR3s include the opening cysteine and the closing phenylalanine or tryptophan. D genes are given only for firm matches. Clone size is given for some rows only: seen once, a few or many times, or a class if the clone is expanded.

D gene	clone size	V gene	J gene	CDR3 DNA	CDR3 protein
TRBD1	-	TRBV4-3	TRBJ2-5	TGCGCCAGCAGCCAAGACGACCGACAGGGGCAAGAGACCCAGTACTTC	CASSQDDRQGQETQYF
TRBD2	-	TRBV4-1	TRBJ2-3	TGCGCCAGCAGCCCCACGGGACTAGCGGGAGGGAATACGCAGTATTTT	CASSPTGLAGGNTQYF
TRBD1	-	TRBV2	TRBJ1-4	TGTGCCAGCAGTACACAGGGGTCGAGTAATGAAAAACTGTTTTTT	CASSTQGSSNEKLFF
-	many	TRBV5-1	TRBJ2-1	TGCGCCAGCAGCTTGGAAGATGCAGGGTACAATGAGCAGTTCTTC	CASSLEDAGYNEQFF
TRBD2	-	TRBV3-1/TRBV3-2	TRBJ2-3	TGTGCCAGCAGCCCCGAATCCGGGACTAGGTCAGATACGCAGTATTTT	CASSPESGTRSDTQYF
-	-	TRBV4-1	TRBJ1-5	TGCGCCAGCAGCCCGACACCACCGGGACACCGCAATCAGCCCCAGCATTTT	CASSPTPPGHRNQPQHF
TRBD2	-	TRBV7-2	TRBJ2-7	TGTGCCAGCAGCTTAGGCCCCCGGACTAGCGGGACGGTAGGGCAGTACTTC	CASSLGPRTSGTVGQYF
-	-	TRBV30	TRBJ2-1	TGTGCCTGGCAAGGGGGTCACTACAATGAGCAGTTCTTC	CAWQGGHYNEQFF
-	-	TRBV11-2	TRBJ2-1	TGTGCCAGCAGCAGGACTTGGGACAATGAGCAGTTCTTC	CASSRTWDNEQFF
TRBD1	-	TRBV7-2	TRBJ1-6	TGTGCCAGCAGCTTAGCCTTACAGGGGAATAATTCACCCCTCCACTTT	CASSLALQGNNSPLHF
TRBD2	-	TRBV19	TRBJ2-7	TGTGCCAGTAGTATAACTAGCGGACAAACCTACGAGCAGTACTTC	CASSITSGQTYEQYF
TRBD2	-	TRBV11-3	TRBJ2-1	TGTGCCAGCAGCCTAGGACTAGCGGGCATAGACTCCTACAATGAGCAGTTCTTC	CASSLGLAGIDSYNEQFF
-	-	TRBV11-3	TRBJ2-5	TGTGCCAGCACGAACAACCAAGAGACCCAGTACTTC	CASTNNQETQYF
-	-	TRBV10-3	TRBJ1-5	TGTGCCATCAGTGAGTCCGGGAATCAGCCCCAGCATTTT	CAISESGNQPQHF
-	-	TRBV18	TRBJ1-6	TGTGCCAGCTCACCCCGGGGGGCCGGTTCACCCCTCCACTTT	CASSPRGAGSPLHF
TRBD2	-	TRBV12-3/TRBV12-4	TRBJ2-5	TGTGCCAGCGGGGGAGGGGAGGCCCAGTACTTC	CASGGGEAQYF
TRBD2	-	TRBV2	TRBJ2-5	TGTGCCAGCAGTGCGGGAGGGAATGGGGAGACCCAGTACTTC	CASSAGGNGETQYF
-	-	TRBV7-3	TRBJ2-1	TGTGCCAGCAGCTTAATGGGGACTCTTTCCGATGAGCAGTTCTTC	CASSLMGTLSDEQFF
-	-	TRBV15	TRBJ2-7	TGTGCCACCAGCAGAGGGGCAGGGACCTACGAGCAGTACTTC	CATSRGAGTYEQYF
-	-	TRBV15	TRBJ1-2	TGTGCCACCAGCAGAGTAACAGGGAGTTCTGGCTACACCTTC	CATSRVTGSSGYTF
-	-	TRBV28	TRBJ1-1	TGTGCCAGCAGTTTCCTGACGGGTAACACTGAAGCTTTCTTT	CASSFLTGNTEAFF
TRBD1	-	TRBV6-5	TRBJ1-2	TGTGCCAGCGGCCCCCAGGGGGCAAGCGGCTACACCTTC	CASGPQGASGYTF
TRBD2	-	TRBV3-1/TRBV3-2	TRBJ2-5	TGTGCCAGCAGCCAAGATCGGAGCGGGAGAAACCAGTACTTC	CASSQDRSGRNQYF
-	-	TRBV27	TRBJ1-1	TGTGCCAGCAGTTTAAGGGCGGGGGGGAACACTGAAGCTTTCTTT	CASSLRAGGNTEAFF
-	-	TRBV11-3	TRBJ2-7	TGTGCCAGCAGCTTAGCCGGGAACTACGAGCAGTACTTC	CASSLAGNYEQYF
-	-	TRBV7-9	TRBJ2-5	TGTGCCAGCAGCATCCCTACCGGGGGTCAAGAGACCCAGTACTTC	CASSIPTGGQETQYF
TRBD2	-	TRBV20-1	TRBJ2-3	TGCAGTGCTAGTAAGCGGGAGGGCACAGATACGCAGTATTTT	CSASKREGTDTQYF
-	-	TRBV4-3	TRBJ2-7	TGCGCCAGCAGCCAATACATTGGGCTACGTTACGAGCAGTACTTC	CASSQYIGLRYEQYF
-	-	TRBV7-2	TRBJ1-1	TGTGCCAGCAGCCGGGGGGTACGGACTGAAGCTTTCTTT	CASSRGVRTEAFF
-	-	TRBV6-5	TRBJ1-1	TGTGCCAGCAGGACGGTCGAACCGGGAACTGAAGCTTTCTTT	CASRTVEPGTEAFF
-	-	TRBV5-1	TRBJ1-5	TGCGCCAGCAGCTTGCTCCCGACAGGAGGTAGCAATCAGCCCCAGCATTTT	CASSLLPTGGSNQPQHF
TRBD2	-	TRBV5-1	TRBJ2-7	TGCGCCAGCAGGGAACTAGCGGGAGGCGAGACGTACGAGCAGTACTTC	CASRELAGGETYEQYF
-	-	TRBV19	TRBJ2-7	TGTGCCAGTAGTGCGCAGGGGAGGGGGTACGAGCAGTACTTC	CASSAQGRGYEQYF
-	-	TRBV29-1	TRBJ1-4	TGCAGCGCAGACGAGGGTCAGGAAAAACTGTTTTTT	CSADEGQEKLFF
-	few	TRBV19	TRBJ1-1	TGTGCCAGTAGTATTTTAGGGGGTGAAGCTTTCTTT	CASSILGGEAFF
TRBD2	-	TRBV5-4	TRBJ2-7	TGTGCCAGCAGCTTCCCGACTAGCGGGAAACACGAGCAGTACTTC	CASSFPTSGKHEQYF
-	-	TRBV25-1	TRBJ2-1	TGTGCCAGCAGTGAATTAACGGCTAGCAGGAATGAGCAGTTCTTC	CASSELTASRNEQFF
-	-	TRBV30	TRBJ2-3	TGTGCCTGGACGAGGGCGGCCGATGGGCAGTATTTT	CAWTRAADGQYF
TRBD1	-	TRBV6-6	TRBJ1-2	TGTGCCAGCAGTACGAACAGGGGCCCTGGAGGCTACACCTTC	CASSTNRGPGGYTF
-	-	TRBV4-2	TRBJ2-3	TGTGCCAGCAGCCCTACGGGGGTTGTAGGGACAGATACGCAGTATTTT	CASSPTGVVGTDTQYF
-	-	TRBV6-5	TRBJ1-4	TGTGCCAGCAGCTTAACAGGGTTTAATGAAAAACTGTTTTTT	CASSLTGFNEKLFF